The clone carrying this T cell receptor (beta chain) came up a few times. Germline loops: CDR1 MNHEY, CDR2 SVGAGI. The length of the CDR3 is 13 residues. The V end was cut by 0 bases, the J end by 5 bases, with 7 bases between. The data belong to a study of blood T cell repertoires in COVID-19. This table comes from immunoSEQ multiplex PCR, and its TCRdb copy is limited to in-frame clones, with some not included. The data show a few hundred thousand clones, roughly nine tenths seen once. This clonotype originated in a woman aged 55-69 years who had recovered from COVID-19. What was sequenced was PBMCs or T cells enriched from blood (not recorded which). The rearrangement links TRBV6-5 to TRBJ2-5; D is unresolved. The CDR3 bases are TGTGCCAGCAGTTACTCTGGCAGGGAGACCCAGTACTTC. It encodes CASSYSGRETQYF.